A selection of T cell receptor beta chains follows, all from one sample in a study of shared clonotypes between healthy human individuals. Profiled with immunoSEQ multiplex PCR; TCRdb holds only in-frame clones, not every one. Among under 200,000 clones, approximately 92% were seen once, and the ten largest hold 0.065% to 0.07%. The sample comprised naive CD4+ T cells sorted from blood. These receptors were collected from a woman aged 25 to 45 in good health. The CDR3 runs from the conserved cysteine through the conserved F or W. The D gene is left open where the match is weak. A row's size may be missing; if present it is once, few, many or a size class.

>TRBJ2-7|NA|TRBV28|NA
CATQFTGTPYEQYF
TGTGCCACTCAATTTACCGGGACACCCTACGAGCAGTACTTC
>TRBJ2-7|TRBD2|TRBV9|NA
CASSPSGTSNYEQYF
TGTGCCAGCAGCCCCTCCGGGACTAGCAATTACGAGCAGTACTTC
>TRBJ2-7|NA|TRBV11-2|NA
CASSHDGRSSYEQYF
TGTGCCAGCAGCCACGACGGCAGGAGCTCCTACGAGCAGTACTTC
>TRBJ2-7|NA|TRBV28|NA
CASSQLGGLRTYEQYF
TGTGCCAGCAGTCAACTGGGGGGATTGAGAACCTACGAGCAGTACTTC
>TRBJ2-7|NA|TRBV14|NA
CASSQEWEGDEQYF
TGTGCCAGCAGCCAAGAATGGGAAGGGGATGAGCAGTACTTC
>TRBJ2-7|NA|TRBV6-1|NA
CASSISYEQYF
TGTGCCAGCAGCATCTCCTACGAGCAGTACTTC
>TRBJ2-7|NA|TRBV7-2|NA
CASSISRRSEQYF
TGTGCCAGCAGCATATCGAGACGTAGCGAGCAGTACTTC
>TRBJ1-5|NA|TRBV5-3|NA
CARPDKWSYSNQPQHF
TGTGCCAGACCAGACAAATGGAGCTATAGCAATCAGCCCCAGCATTTT
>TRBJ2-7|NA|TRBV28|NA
CASRTHGWQPNSYEQYF
TGTGCCAGCCGGACACACGGGTGGCAACCTAACTCCTACGAGCAGTACTTC
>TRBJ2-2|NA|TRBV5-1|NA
CATQRTANTGELFF
TGCGCCACGCAGCGGACAGCGAACACCGGGGAGCTGTTTTTT
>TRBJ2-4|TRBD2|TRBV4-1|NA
CASSQQLLAGVSLAKNIQYF
TGCGCCAGCAGCCAACAGCTGCTAGCGGGAGTATCATTGGCCAAAAACATTCAGTACTTC
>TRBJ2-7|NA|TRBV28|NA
CASSFTQVNYEQYF
TGTGCCAGCAGTTTCACGCAGGTTAACTACGAGCAGTACTTC
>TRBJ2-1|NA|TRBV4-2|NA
CASSQGTDRDNEQFF
TGTGCCAGCAGCCAGGGAACTGACAGAGACAATGAGCAGTTCTTC
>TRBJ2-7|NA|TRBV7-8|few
CASSLVSARHEQYF
TGTGCCAGCAGCTTAGTTTCCGCGAGACACGAGCAGTACTTC
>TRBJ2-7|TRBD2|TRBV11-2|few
CASSVLRAGVGEQYF
TGTGCCAGCAGCGTACTTCGTGCGGGAGTTGGCGAGCAGTACTTC
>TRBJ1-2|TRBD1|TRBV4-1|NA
CASTSDPGQPNYGYTF
TGCGCCAGCACCTCAGATCCGGGACAGCCTAACTATGGCTACACCTTC
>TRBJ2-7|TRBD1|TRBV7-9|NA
CASSLTGGYEQYF
TGTGCCAGCAGCCTTACAGGGGGCTACGAGCAGTACTTC
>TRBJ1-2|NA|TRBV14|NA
CASSPPDRAYYGYTF
TGTGCCAGCAGCCCCCCAGACAGAGCCTACTATGGCTACACCTTC
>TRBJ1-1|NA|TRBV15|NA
CATSRGRGRVETEAFF
TGTGCCACCAGCCGCGGTCGGGGGCGAGTGGAAACTGAAGCTTTCTTT
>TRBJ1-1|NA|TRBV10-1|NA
CASSESPQFDTEAFF
TGCGCCAGCAGTGAGTCTCCACAATTTGACACTGAAGCTTTCTTT
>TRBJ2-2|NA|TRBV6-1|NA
CASSVPTRNTGELFF
TGTGCCAGCAGTGTACCGACAAGAAACACCGGGGAGCTGTTTTTT
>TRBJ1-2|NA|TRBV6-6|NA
CASRNRQDDLFYGYTF
TGTGCCAGCAGGAACCGACAGGACGATCTTTTCTATGGCTACACCTTC
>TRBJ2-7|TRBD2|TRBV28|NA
CASRPTSGNSYEQYF
TGTGCCAGCAGACCAACTAGCGGGAATTCCTACGAGCAGTACTTC
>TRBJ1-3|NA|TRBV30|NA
CAWFYGSGGNTIYF
TGTGCCTGGTTTTATGGTTCGGGCGGAAACACCATATATTTT
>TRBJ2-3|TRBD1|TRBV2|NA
CASSEFTGEYF
TGTGCCAGCAGTGAATTTACAGGGGAGTATTTT
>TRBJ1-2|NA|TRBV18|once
CASSPRTVLNYGYTF
TGTGCCAGCTCCCCCAGGACAGTACTGAACTATGGCTACACCTTC
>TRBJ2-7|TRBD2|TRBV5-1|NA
CASSYKGLAGPSYEQYF
TGCGCCAGCAGTTACAAGGGACTAGCGGGCCCCTCCTACGAGCAGTACTTC
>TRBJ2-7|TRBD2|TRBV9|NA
CASSVGEAGIYEQYF
TGTGCCAGCAGCGTGGGGGAAGCGGGAATCTACGAGCAGTACTTC
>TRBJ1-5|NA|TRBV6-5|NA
CASQTGDQPQHF
TGTGCCAGCCAGACGGGGGATCAGCCCCAGCATTTT
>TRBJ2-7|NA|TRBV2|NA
CASSPGPSYEQYF
TGTGCCAGCAGTCCCGGGCCGAGCTACGAGCAGTACTTC
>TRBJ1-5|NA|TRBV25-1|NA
CASSEEPFSLQHF
TGTGCCAGCAGTGAGGAACCCTTTTCGCTCCAGCATTTT
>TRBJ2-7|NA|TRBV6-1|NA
CASSATRVGEQYF
TGTGCCAGCAGTGCAACAAGGGTGGGCGAGCAGTACTTC
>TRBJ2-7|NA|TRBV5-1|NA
CASSSRNYEQYF
TGCGCCAGCAGCTCGCGAAACTACGAGCAGTACTTC
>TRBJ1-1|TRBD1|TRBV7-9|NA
CASSPGDRGTTEAFF
TGTGCCAGCAGCCCGGGGGACAGGGGAACCACTGAAGCTTTCTTT
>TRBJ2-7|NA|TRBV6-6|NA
CASRVYGGSYEQYF
TGTGCCAGCAGAGTATACGGGGGCTCCTACGAGCAGTACTTC
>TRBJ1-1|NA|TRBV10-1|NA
CASLLTALEAFF
TGCGCCAGCCTGTTGACGGCCCTTGAAGCTTTCTTT
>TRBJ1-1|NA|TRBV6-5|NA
CASISTQGLGEAFF
TGTGCCAGCATTTCAACCCAGGGTCTGGGTGAAGCTTTCTTT
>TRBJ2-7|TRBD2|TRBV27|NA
CASSSGTSGRSEQYF
TGTGCCAGCAGTTCAGGGACTAGCGGGAGATCCGAGCAGTACTTC
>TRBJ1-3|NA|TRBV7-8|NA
CASSLASYLGDSGNTIYF
TGTGCCAGCAGCTTAGCGTCCTACCTCGGCGACTCTGGAAACACCATATATTTT
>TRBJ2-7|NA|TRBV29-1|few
CSVLGFHEQYF
TGCAGCGTTCTCGGATTTCACGAGCAGTACTTC
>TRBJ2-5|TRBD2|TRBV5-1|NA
CASSLIASGSLKTQYF
TGCGCCAGCAGCTTGATCGCTAGCGGGAGTCTGAAGACCCAGTACTTC
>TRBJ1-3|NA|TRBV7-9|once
CASSPTTTSGNTIYF
TGTGCCAGCAGCCCAACAACGACGAGTGGAAACACCATATATTTT
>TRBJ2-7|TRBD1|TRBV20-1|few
CSAEGAVF
TGCAGTGCTGAGGGGGCCGTCTTC
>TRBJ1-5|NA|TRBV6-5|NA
CASSYSLKANQPQHF
TGTGCCAGCAGTTACTCCCTGAAGGCAAATCAGCCCCAGCATTTT
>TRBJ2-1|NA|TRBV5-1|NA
CASSLGLSYNEQFF
TGCGCCAGCAGCTTGGGACTCTCCTACAATGAGCAGTTCTTC
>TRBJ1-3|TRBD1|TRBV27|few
CASRSTGDTIYF
TGTGCCAGCAGGTCGACAGGGGACACCATATATTTT
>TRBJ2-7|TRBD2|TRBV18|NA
CASSATAGGDYRAYEQYF
TGTGCCAGCTCCGCTACAGCCGGGGGGGACTATCGAGCCTACGAGCAGTACTTC
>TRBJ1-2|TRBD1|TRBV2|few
CASTAQQGRFESGYTF
TGTGCCAGCACCGCCCAACAGGGGCGCTTCGAGAGTGGCTACACCTTC
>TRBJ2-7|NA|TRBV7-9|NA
CASSFGQNRLEQYF
TGTGCCAGCAGCTTCGGACAGAATCGACTCGAGCAGTACTTC
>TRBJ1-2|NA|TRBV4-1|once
CASSQEKTGSFYGYTF
TGCGCCAGCAGCCAAGAGAAAACAGGAAGTTTCTATGGCTACACCTTC
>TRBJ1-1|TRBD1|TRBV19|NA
CASSRLPGQGGTEAFF
TGTGCCAGTAGTAGACTCCCGGGACAGGGGGGCACTGAAGCTTTCTTT